This T cell receptor beta chain was captured in a study of graft-versus-host responses after intestinal transplantation. On the study more broadly: Transplant recipients had multivisceral, liver-intestinal, or isolated intestinal grafts. Study-level findings and limits: The highest levels of circulating GvH clones went along with early declines in HvG clones after transplant.

Regarding this clone: What it binds is unknown.

CDR1 SGHNT and CDR2 YYREEE come from the germline V gene (reference sequence). The CDR3 is 14 amino acids. Between the trimmed V and J ends, which lost 4 bases and 2 bases, there was a span of 12 bases. TCRdb keeps only in-frame clones here, not all; method: immunoSEQ multiplex PCR. The sample includes some 120,000 clones, around 90% seen only once; the top ten take approximately 0.22%. Sequencing was performed on unstimulated CD4+ T cells sorted from spleen or lymph node cells, taken before transplant. The TCR was taken from a human donor who was the organ donor for an intestinal transplant. The chain carries TRBV5-4 and TRBJ2-5; no reliable D call. The CDR3 DNA reads as TGTGCCAGCAGCCCCGCCGGGTTACAAGAGACCCAGTACTTC. Amino acids: CASSPAGLQETQYF.